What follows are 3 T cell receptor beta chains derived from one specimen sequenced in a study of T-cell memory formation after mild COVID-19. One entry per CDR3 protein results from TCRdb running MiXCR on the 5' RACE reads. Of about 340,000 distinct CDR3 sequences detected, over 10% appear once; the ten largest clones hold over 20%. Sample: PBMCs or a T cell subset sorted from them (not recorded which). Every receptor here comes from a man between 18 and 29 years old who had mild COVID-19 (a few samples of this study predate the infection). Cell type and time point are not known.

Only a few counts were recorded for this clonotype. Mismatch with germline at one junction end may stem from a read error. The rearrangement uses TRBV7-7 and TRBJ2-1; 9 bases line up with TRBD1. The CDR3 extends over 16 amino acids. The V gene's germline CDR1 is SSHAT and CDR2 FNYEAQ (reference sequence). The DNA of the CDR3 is TGTGCTAGCAGCTTAGCGCCGGGGACAGGGACTAATGAGCAGTTCTTC. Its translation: CASSLAPGTGTNEQFF.

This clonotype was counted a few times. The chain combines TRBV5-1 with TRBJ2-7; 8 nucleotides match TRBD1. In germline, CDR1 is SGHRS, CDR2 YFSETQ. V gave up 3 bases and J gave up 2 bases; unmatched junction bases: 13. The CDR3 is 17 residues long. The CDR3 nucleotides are TGCGCCAGCAGCTCCGCTTCCTGGGACAGGCAAGCCTACGAGCAGTACTTC. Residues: CASSSASWDRQAYEQYF.

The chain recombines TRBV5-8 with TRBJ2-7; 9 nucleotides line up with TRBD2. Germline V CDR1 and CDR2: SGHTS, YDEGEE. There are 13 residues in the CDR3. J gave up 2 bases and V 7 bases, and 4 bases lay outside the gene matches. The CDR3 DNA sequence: TGTGCCAGCGGGCGGGGGGGAGCCTACGAGCAGTACTTC. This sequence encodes CASGRGGAYEQYF.